This T cell receptor (beta chain) was found in a study of T cell responses to AZD1222 COVID-19 vaccine (dated by TCRdb to 2020 to 2023). With regard to the full study: A total of 233 trial participants underwent TCR sequencing, of whom approximately 210 received two doses of AZD1222 and around 26 received two doses of the MenACWY control vaccine. Trial participants were enrolled by age into 18-55, 56-69 and 70-plus year subgroups, with roughly 150, 30 and 60 TCR-sequenced participants respectively.

The CDR3 spans 15 residues, from the cysteine through the phenylalanine. The retained sequence is limited to the CDR3, 45 bases, with the frame set at the first base. V lost 1 base and J lost 0 bases; the stretch between them is 10 bases long. For CDR1 and CDR2, the germline V gene lists SGHVS and FNYEAQ. Reading the label with the study, this specimen's time point is: baseline before first vaccination. What this sample's treatment or condition label stands for: meningococcal conjugate vaccine given as trial control. Vaccinee samples were obtained from the UK trials COV001 and COV002, which included a single-blind randomized controlled phase 2/3 trial of AZD1222 (ChAdOx1 nCoV-19) in healthy adults. For TCRbeta chain sequencing, PBMC samples from trial participants were taken at day 0 and at day 28 after the second dose. To note about this clone: This clone's antigen is unknown. The record has no base qualities; no much larger clone is one base away.

The CDR3 regions of human TCRbeta chains were analyzed by immunosequencing. Turning to the authors' computational methods: TCRs in the repertoires were compared against a reference library of SARS-CoV-2-specific TCRs that had been generated with the MIRA antigen-specificity platform. Breadth was defined as the fraction of unique TCRs that were SARS-CoV-2-associated, and depth was defined as the fraction of total T cells that were SARS-CoV-2-associated. Using the MIRA data, each spike-specific TCR was mapped to the spike region that the TCR reacts to and placed in a CD4 or CD8 class. Log10-transformed breadth and depth values were compared by one-way ANOVA with Sidak's multiple comparisons tests. Imported from immuneACCESS, the table was reduced by TCRdb to in-frame sequences with V and J called. These copies leave out some clones; in studies compared against another copy, an unresolved V gene accounts for under half, and the cause of the remainder is not known. Clone size and the V and J calls come from that table; the DNA yielded D and trimming. Counted in this sample were under 250,000 clones; 93% of them appeared once. In total, the top ten clones hold approximately 1% of the sample.

The paper as a whole reports these results and caveats: Only five or six AZD1222 recipients were SARS-CoV-2 seropositive at baseline, limiting conclusions about previously exposed vaccinees. No day 14 peak-response samples were available, so repertoires were characterized only after the peak T cell response. The 56-69-year group was small, and its depth increase did not reach significance, likely because of low power. Vaccine-associated CD4 TCRs spanned the whole spike protein, with dominant responses in regions 160-218 and 743-854. Participants were mostly white British and included more females than males, and it was suggested by the authors that clonal diversity may have been underestimated. Reportedly, close to half of the unique spike-specific TCRs recognized epitopes lying outside the regions that are mutated in the B.1.351 and B.1.1.7 variants. After two AZD1222 doses, spike-specific TCR breadth and depth were significantly higher than at day 0 and than in MenACWY recipients.

Source: peripheral blood, taken on day 0 of MenACWY control vaccination. This clonotype originated in an adult in good health. The sequence links TRBV7-6 to TRBJ2-7; the D gene assignment is perhaps TRBD1 or TRBD2, with each matching 5 bases. This receptor carries the CDR3 CASSLDRGPSYEQYF. The DNA sequence reads TGTGCCAGCAGCTTAGACCGGGGCCCCTCCTACGAGCAGTACTTC.